The sequence of this TCR beta chain was determined in a study of T-cell reconstitution after alpha-beta-depleted transplantation in children. This clonotype was detected ten times or more. This CDR3 spans 15 amino acids. Trimming at V came to 5 bases and at J to 3 bases, leaving 4 bases not matched to a gene. Per germline, CDR1 SGHRS and CDR2 YFSETQ. A library of TCRbeta sequences, prepared with unique molecular identifiers, was generated. Each CDR3 protein is one row after TCRdb ran MiXCR on the PCR reads. The table records about 200,000 distinct CDR3 sequences, more than 12% of them present only once.

The chain has TRBV5-1 and TRBJ1-3, with 11 positions matching TRBD1. Sample: PBMCs from the stem cell graft donor, taken from the stem cell graft. This receptor was taken from a human donor who donated a stem cell graft to a child with acute lymphoblastic leukemia. The CDR3 bases are TGCGCCAGCAGTGCCGGGACAGGGGGTGGAAACACCATATATTTT. Translation: CASSAGTGGGNTIYF.